Detailed here is one TCR beta chain. Its antigen is as yet unknown. This sample was included in a study of T cells in Graves' hyperthyroidism and ophthalmopathy. Study-level results: Researchers report that a 13 V-J model separated ophthalmopathy from stable hyperthyroidism. The majority of expanded thyroid clonotypes above 0.001 also appeared in blood.

For the diagnoses, clinical symptoms, serum thyroxine and TRAb, thyroid ultrasound and orbital computed tomography were used. Researchers took RNA transcripts and amplified the TCR beta CDR3 regions from them. HTBI primers were employed in a first-round RT-PCR of the TCR CDR3. MiXCR was run by TCRdb on the multiplex PCR reads, yielding one entry per CDR3 protein. This sample has approximately 510,000 distinct CDR3 sequences; over 35% occur once, and the top ten carry 44%. CDR1 MDHEN and CDR2 SYDVKM come from the germline V gene. The CDR3 length is 11 residues. V was clipped by 8 bases and J by 9 bases, with 13 bases between them.

The V and J genes are TRBV28 and TRBJ1-1; D remains ambiguous. The TCR was taken from an adult woman with Graves' disease, either hyperthyroidism or ophthalmopathy (not recorded which). Sequences were obtained from peripheral blood or thyroid tissue (not recorded which). DNA for the CDR3: TGTGCCAGCCGAGACCGGATCCAAGCTTTCTTT. It translates to CASRDRIQAFF.